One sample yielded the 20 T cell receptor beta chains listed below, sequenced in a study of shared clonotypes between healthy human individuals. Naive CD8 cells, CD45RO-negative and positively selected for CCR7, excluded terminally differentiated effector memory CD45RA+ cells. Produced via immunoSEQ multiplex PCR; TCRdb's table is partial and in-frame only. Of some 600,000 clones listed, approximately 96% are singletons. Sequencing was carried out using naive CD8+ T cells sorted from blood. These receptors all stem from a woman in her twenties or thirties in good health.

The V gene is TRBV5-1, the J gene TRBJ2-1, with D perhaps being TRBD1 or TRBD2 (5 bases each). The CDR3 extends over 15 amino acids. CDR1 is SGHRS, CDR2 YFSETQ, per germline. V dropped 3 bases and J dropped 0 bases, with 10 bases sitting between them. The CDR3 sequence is CASSYRDGSYNEQFF. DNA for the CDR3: TGCGCCAGCAGCTACCGGGACGGCTCCTACAATGAGCAGTTCTTC.

CDR3 region: CASRFTGGAADTQYF. In nucleotides, the CDR3 is TGTGCCAGCAGATTTACAGGGGGCGCCGCAGATACGCAGTATTTT. The chain employs TRBV27 and TRBJ2-3; 9 bases line up with TRBD1. The CDR3 is 15 amino acids. J lost 4 bases, V lost 6 bases, and 8 bases had no gene match. The V gene's germline CDR1 is MNHEY and CDR2 SMNVEV (reference sequence).

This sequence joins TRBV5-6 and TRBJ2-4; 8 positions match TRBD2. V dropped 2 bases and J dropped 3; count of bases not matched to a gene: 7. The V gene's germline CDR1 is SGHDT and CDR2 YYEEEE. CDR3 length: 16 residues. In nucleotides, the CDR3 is TGTGCCAGCAGCTTCACACGGGAGGGCCTCAAAAACATTCAGTACTTC. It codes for CASSFTREGLKNIQYF.

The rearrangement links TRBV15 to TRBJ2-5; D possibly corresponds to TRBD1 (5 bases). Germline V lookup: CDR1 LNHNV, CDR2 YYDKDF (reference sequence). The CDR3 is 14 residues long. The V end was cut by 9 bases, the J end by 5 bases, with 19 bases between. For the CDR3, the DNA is TGTGCCACAAATGAGGCAGGGCCGATGGAGACCCAGTACTTC. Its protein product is CATNEAGPMETQYF.

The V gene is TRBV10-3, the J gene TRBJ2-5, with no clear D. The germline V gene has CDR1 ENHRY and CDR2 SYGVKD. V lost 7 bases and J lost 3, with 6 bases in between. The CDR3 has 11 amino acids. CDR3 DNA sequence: TGTGCCATCAAATCAGAAGAGACCCAGTACTTC. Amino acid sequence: CAIKSEETQYF.

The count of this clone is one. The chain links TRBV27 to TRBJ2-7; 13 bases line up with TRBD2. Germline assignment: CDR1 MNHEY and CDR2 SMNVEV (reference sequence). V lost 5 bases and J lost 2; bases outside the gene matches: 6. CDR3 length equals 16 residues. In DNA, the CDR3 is TGTGCCAGCAGTACGCTCACTAGCGGGAGGGCCTACGAGCAGTACTTC. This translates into CASSTLTSGRAYEQYF.

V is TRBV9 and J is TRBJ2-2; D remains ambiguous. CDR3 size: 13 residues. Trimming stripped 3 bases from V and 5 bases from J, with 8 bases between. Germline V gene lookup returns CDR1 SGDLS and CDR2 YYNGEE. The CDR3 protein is CASSALGTGELFF. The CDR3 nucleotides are TGTGCCAGCAGCGCCCTCGGGACCGGGGAGCTGTTTTTT.

The CDR3 loop reads CAIADGTYEQYF. In nucleotides, the CDR3 is TGTGCCATCGCAGACGGAACCTACGAGCAGTACTTC. The chain has TRBV10-3 and TRBJ2-7; no clear D. This CDR3 comprises 12 residues. Germline lookup yields CDR1 ENHRY and CDR2 SYGVKD. V was pared by 8 bases and J by 2 bases, with 10 bases between.

The CDR3 loop reads CASRAGFWREESQADTQYF. The CDR3 region has the DNA TGTGCCAGCAGAGCAGGGTTTTGGCGGGAAGAATCTCAGGCAGATACGCAGTATTTT. The chain couples TRBV11-2 to TRBJ2-3, with D possibly matching TRBD2 (6 bases). The CDR3 totals 19 residues. Germline V gene lookup returns CDR1 SGHAT and CDR2 FQNNGV. Trimming took 6 bases from V and 4 from J, leaving 29 bases between them.

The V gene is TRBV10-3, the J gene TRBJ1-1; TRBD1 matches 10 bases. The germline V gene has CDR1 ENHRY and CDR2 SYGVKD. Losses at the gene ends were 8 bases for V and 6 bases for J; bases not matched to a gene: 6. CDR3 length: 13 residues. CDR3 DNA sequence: TGTGCCATCGGAGGGGACAGGGGCCCTGAAGCTTTCTTT. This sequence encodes CAIGGDRGPEAFF.

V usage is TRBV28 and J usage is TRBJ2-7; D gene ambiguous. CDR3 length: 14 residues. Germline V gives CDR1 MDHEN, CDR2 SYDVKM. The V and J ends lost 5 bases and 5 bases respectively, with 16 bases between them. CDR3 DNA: TGTGCCAGCAGTCCTCAAAGCGTGGTCGACGAGCAGTACTTC. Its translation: CASSPQSVVDEQYF.

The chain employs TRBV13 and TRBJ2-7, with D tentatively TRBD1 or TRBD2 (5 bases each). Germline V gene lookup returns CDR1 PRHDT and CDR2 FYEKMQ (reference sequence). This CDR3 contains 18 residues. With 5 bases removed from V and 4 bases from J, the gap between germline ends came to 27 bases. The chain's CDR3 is CASSPAPRDHEGRYEQYF. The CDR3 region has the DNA TGTGCCAGCAGCCCTGCCCCCCGGGACCACGAGGGTCGATACGAGCAGTACTTC.

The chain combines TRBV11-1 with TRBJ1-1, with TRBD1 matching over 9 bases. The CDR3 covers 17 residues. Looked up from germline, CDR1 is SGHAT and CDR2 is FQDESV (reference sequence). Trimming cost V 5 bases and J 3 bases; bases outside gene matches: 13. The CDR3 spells CASSPVPRTGEDTEAFF. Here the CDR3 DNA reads TGTGCCAGCAGCCCCGTCCCCCGGACAGGGGAGGACACTGAAGCTTTCTTT.

The CDR3 loop is CASSEGTALPQPQHF. The CDR3 bases are TGTGCCAGCAGCGAAGGGACAGCCTTACCTCAGCCCCAGCATTTT. The chain uses TRBV5-5 and TRBJ1-5, with TRBD1 identical over 7 bases. CDR3 size: 15 residues. V lost 4 bases and J lost 6; bases outside the gene matches: 10. Germline V gene lookup returns CDR1 SGHKS and CDR2 YYEKEE (reference sequence).

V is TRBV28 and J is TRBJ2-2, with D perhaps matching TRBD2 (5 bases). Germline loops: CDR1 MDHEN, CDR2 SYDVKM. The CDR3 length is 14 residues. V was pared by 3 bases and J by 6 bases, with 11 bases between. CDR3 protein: CASSFVGVAGELFF. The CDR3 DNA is TGTGCCAGCAGTTTTGTGGGAGTAGCCGGGGAGCTGTTTTTT.

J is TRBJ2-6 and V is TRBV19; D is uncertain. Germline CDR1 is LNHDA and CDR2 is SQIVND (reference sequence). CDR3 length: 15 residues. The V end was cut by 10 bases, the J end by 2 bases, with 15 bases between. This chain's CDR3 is CATLESPTGANVLTF. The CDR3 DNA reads TGTGCCACACTCGAGTCACCCACTGGGGCCAACGTCCTGACTTTC.

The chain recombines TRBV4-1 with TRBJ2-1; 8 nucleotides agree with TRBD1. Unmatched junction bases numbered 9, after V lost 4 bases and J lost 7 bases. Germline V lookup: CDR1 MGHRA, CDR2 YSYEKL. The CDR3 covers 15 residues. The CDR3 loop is CASSLVGQGQNEQFF. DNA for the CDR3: TGCGCCAGCAGCCTTGTAGGACAGGGCCAAAATGAGCAGTTCTTC.

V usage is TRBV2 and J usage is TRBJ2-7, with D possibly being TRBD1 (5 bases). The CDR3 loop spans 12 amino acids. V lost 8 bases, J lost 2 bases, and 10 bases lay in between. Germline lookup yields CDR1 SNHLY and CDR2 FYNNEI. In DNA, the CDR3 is TGTGCCAGCCTAGAGACAGCCTACGAGCAGTACTTC. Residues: CASLETAYEQYF.

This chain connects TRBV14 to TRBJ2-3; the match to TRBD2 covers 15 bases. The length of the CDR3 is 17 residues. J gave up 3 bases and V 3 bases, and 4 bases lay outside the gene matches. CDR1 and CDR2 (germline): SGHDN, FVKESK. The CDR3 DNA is TGTGCCAGCAGCCAGTTAGGACTAGCGGGAGGGACAGATACGCAGTATTTT. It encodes CASSQLGLAGGTDTQYF.

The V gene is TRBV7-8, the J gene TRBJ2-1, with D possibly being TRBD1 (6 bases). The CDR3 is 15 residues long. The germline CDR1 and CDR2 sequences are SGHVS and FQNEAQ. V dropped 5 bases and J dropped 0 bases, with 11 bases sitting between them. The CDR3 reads CASSLLTGSYNEQFF. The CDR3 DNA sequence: TGTGCCAGCAGCCTTCTGACAGGCTCCTACAATGAGCAGTTCTTC.